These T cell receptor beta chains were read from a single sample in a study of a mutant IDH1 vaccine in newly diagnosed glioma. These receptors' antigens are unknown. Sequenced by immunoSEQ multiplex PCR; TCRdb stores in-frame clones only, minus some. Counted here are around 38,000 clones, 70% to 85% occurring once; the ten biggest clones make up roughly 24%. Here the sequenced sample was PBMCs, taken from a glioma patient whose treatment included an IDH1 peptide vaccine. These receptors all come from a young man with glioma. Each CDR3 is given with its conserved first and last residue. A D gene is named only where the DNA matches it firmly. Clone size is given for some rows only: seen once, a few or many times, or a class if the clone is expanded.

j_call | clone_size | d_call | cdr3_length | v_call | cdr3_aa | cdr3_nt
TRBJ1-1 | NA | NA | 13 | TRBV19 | CASKVEGITEAFF | TGTGCCAGTAAAGTGGAAGGGATCACTGAAGCTTTCTTT
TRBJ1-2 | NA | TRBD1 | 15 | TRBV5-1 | CASSSRDRGNYGYTF | TGCGCCAGCAGCTCGCGGGACAGGGGGAACTATGGCTACACCTTC
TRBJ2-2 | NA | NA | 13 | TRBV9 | CASSVGGTGELFF | TGTGCCAGCAGCGTAGGGGGTACCGGGGAGCTGTTTTTT
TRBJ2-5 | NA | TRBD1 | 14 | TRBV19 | CASSTQGVRETQYF | TGTGCCAGTAGTACACAGGGGGTCCGGGAGACCCAGTACTTC
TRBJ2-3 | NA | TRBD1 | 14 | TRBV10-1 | CASSEPKGADTQYF | TGCGCCAGCAGTGAGCCGAAGGGGGCGGATACGCAGTATTTT
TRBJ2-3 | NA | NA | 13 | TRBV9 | CASSMGVADTQYF | TGTGCCAGCTCCATGGGGGTGGCAGATACGCAGTATTTT
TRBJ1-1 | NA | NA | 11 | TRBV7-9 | CAGFEGTEAFF | TGTGCAGGGTTTGAGGGGACTGAAGCTTTCTTT
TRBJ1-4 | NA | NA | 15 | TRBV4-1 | CASSQVTGSNEKLFF | TGCGCCAGCAGCCAAGTAACAGGGTCTAATGAAAAACTGTTTTTT
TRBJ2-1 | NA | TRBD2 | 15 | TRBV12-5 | CASGLDGRAWDEQFF | TGTGCTAGTGGTTTAGACGGGAGGGCCTGGGATGAGCAGTTCTTC
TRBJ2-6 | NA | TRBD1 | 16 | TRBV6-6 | CASTDRVTGGANVLTF | TGTGCCAGCACGGACAGGGTGACGGGCGGGGCCAACGTCCTGACTTTC
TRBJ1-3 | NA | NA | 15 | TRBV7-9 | CASSQRTAAGNTIYF | TGTGCCAGCAGCCAACGGACTGCGGCTGGAAACACCATATATTTT
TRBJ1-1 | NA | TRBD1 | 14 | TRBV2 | CASTAGQGAREAFF | TGTGCCAGCACCGCGGGACAGGGGGCGCGTGAAGCTTTCTTT
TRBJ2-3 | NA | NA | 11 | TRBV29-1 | CSVKSTDTQYF | TGCAGCGTTAAAAGCACAGATACGCAGTATTTT
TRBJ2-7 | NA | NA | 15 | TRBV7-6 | CASSLGPGGGYEQYF | TGTGCCAGCAGCTTAGGCCCAGGAGGGGGCTACGAGCAGTACTTC
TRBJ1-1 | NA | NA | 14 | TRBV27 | CASSATRGNTEAFF | TGTGCCAGCAGCGCGACCCGGGGGAACACTGAAGCTTTCTTT
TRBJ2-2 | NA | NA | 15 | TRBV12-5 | CASGLGGFDTGELFF | TGTGCTAGTGGTTTGGGGGGATTCGACACCGGGGAGCTGTTTTTT
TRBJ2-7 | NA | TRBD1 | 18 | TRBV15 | CATSTILTPGQGSYEQYF | TGTGCCACCAGCACCATTTTGACTCCGGGACAGGGCTCCTACGAGCAGTACTTC
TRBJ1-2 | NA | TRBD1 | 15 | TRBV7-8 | CASSLDRVVHYGYTF | TGTGCCAGCAGCTTGGACAGGGTAGTCCACTATGGCTACACCTTC
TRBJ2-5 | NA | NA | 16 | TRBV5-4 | CASSSSRTPLGETQYF | TGTGCCAGCAGCTCCTCTCGGACTCCCCTCGGGGAGACCCAGTACTTC
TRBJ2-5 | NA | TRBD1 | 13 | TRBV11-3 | CASSSGGGETQYF | TGTGCCAGCAGTTCAGGGGGCGGCGAGACCCAGTACTTC
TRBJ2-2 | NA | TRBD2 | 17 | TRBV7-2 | CASSISLAGARGGELFF | TGTGCCAGCAGTATCTCACTAGCGGGGGCCAGAGGCGGGGAGCTGTTTTTT
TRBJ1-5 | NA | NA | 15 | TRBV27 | CASSLRLGGRQPQHF | TGTGCCAGCAGTCTCCGGCTGGGGGGAAGACAGCCCCAGCATTTT
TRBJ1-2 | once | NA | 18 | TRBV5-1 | CASSPPEGIPGGRGGYTF | TGCGCCAGCAGCCCCCCTGAGGGGATTCCGGGTGGGCGCGGTGGCTACACCTTC
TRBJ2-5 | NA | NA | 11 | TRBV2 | CASSEEETQYF | TGTGCCAGCAGTGAGGAAGAGACCCAGTACTTC
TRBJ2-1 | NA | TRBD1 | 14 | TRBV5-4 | CASSPQGFNNEQFF | TGTGCCAGCAGCCCACAGGGGTTCAACAATGAGCAGTTCTTC
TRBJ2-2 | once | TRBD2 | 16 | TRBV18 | CASSSGTSANTGELFF | TGTGCCAGCTCATCTGGGACTAGCGCGAACACCGGGGAGCTGTTTTTT
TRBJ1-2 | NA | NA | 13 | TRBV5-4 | CASSLQGPYGYTF | TGTGCCAGCAGCTTGCAGGGTCCCTATGGCTACACCTTC
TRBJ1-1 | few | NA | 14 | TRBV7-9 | CASSSPSVNTEAFF | TGTGCCAGCAGCTCGCCCTCAGTGAACACTGAAGCTTTCTTT
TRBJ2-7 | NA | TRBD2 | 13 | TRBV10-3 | CAISGGSNSEQYF | TGTGCCATCAGTGGCGGGAGTAATAGTGAGCAGTACTTC
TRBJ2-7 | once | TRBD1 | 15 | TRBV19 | CASTLTGRSSYEQYF | TGTGCCAGTACCCTGACAGGGCGTTCGTCCTACGAGCAGTACTTC
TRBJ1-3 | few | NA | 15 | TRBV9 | CASSVAGGTGNTIYF | TGTGCCAGCAGCGTAGCGGGGGGGACGGGAAACACCATATATTTT
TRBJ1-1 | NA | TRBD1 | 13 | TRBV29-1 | CSARTGVNTEAFF | TGCAGCGCTAGGACAGGGGTGAACACTGAAGCTTTCTTT
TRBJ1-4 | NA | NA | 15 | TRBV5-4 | CASSLETGKNEKLFF | TGTGCCAGCAGCTTGGAGACAGGCAAGAATGAAAAACTGTTTTTT
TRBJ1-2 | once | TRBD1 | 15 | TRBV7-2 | CASSLAGTGGYGYTF | TGTGCCAGCAGCTTAGCTGGGACAGGGGGTTATGGCTACACCTTC
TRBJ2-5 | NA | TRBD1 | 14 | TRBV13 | CASSYRTGGETQYF | TGTGCCAGCAGCTATCGGACAGGGGGCGAGACCCAGTACTTC
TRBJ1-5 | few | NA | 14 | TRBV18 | CASSPLREVEAQHF | TGTGCCAGCTCACCACTAAGGGAGGTTGAGGCCCAGCATTTT
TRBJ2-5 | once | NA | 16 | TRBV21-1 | CASSQIRTGGQETQYF | TGTGCCAGCAGCCAAATCAGGACGGGGGGCCAAGAGACCCAGTACTTC
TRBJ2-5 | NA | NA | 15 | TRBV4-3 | CASSRGGVSQETQYF | TGCGCCAGCAGCCGAGGGGGGGTCTCCCAAGAGACCCAGTACTTC
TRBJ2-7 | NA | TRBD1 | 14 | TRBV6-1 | CASVWTGGLYEQYF | TGTGCCAGCGTATGGACAGGCGGGCTCTACGAGCAGTACTTC
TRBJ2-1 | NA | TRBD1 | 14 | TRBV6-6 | CASKGQGGHNEQFF | TGTGCCAGCAAAGGACAGGGGGGGCACAATGAGCAGTTCTTC
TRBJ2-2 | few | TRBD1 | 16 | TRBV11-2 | CASSLGYRTGAGELFF | TGTGCCAGCAGCTTAGGATATCGGACAGGGGCCGGGGAGCTGTTTTTT
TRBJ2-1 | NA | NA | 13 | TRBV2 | CASSLRGYNEQFF | TGTGCCAGCAGCCTCAGGGGTTACAATGAGCAGTTCTTC
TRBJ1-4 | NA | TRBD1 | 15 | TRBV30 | CAWNTGTGGDEKLFF | TGTGCCTGGAACACCGGGACAGGGGGCGATGAAAAACTGTTTTTT
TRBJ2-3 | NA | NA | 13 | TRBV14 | CASSQDLRGTQYF | TGTGCCAGCAGCCAAGATCTTCGGGGTACGCAGTATTTT
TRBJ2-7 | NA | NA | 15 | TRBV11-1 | CASSYGTPSTYEQYF | TGTGCCAGCAGCTACGGGACACCATCTACCTACGAGCAGTACTTC
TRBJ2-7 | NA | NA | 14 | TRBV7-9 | CASSPGTVTYEQYF | TGTGCCAGCAGCCCCGGGACTGTAACCTACGAGCAGTACTTC
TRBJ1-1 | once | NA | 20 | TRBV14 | CASSPHPAKKGSIKNTEAFF | TGTGCCAGCAGCCCCCATCCAGCGAAAAAGGGAAGCATAAAGAACACTGAAGCTTTCTTT
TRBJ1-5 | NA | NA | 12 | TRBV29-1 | CSAYMGNQPQHF | TGCAGCGCTTACATGGGCAATCAGCCCCAGCATTTT
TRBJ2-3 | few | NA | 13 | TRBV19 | CASSMQGGDTQYF | TGTGCCAGTAGTATGCAAGGTGGAGATACGCAGTATTTT
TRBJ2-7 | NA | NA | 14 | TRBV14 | CASSQVRQGGEQYF | TGTGCCAGCAGCCAAGTGAGGCAAGGGGGGGAGCAGTACTTC
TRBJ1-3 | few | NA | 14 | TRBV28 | CASSLGDPGSAIYF | TGTGCCAGCAGTTTGGGGGATCCAGGGAGCGCCATATATTTT
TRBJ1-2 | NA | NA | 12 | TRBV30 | CAWISGRPGYTF | TGTGCCTGGATCTCTGGGAGACCTGGCTACACCTTC
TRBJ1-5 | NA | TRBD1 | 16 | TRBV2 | CASSDTGTGDNQPQHF | TGTGCCAGCAGTGACACCGGGACAGGGGACAATCAGCCCCAGCATTTT
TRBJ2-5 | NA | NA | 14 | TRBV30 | CAWRRLLYQETQYF | TGTGCCTGGAGGCGACTGTTGTACCAAGAGACCCAGTACTTC